The source of this T cell receptor (beta chain) is a study of blood T cell repertoires in COVID-19. As for the study in general: Samples of COVID-19 (acute and convalescent) were obtained from the United States, Italy and Spain.

The V end was cut by 5 bases, the J end by 10 bases, with 14 bases between. The CDR3 totals 13 residues. Per germline, CDR1 SGHDN and CDR2 FVKESK. In the original processing: From reference gene primer amplification, estimates of nucleated cell counts were derived. Sequencing used immunoSEQ multiplex PCR; TCRdb keeps in-frame clones, though not all of them. V, J and clone size reflect that table, while D and trimming were determined from the DNA. Found here are around 99,000 clones, around nine tenths of them singletons; the top ten hold more than 0.9%. This clonotype originated in a woman between 25 and 40 years old with acute or convalescent COVID-19. The V and J genes are TRBV14 and TRBJ1-4; D is perhaps TRBD1 (5 bases). Sequenced sample: peripheral blood. DNA of the CDR3: TGTGCCAGCAGCGATCAGGGTTATGGAAAACTGTTTTTT. Its translation is CASSDQGYGKLFF.